The 9 T cell receptor beta chains below come from one sample, sequenced in a study of OX40 agonist ivuxolimab in advanced cancers. The library was prepared using the immunoSEQ multiplex PCR assay. The source is immuneACCESS, and TCRdb retained only in-frame sequences with V and J called. Part of the clones is not carried over; for the studies checked, unresolved V genes explain less than half of this, and the remainder is unexplained. This sample has tens of thousands of clones in its table, and approximately 88% of those were observed once. The ten most abundant clones make up more than 2.5% of the sample. The sequences come from CD4+ or CD8+ T cells sorted from blood, collected in a trial of the OX40 agonist ivuxolimab. These receptors originate from an adult with an advanced solid tumor such as melanoma, head and neck, liver or kidney cancer.

V usage is TRBV4-3 and J usage is TRBJ2-3; 8 nucleotides line up with TRBD2. CDR1 LGHNA and CDR2 YSLEER come from the germline V gene. This CDR3 region has 16 residues. Unmatched junction bases numbered 9, after V lost 0 bases and J lost 7 bases. The CDR3 nucleotides read TGCGCCAGCAGCCAAGAAGGCGGGAGGCCCGGGAATACGCAGTATTTT. It codes for CASSQEGGRPGNTQYF.

The chain employs TRBV27 and TRBJ1-4; D might be TRBD1 (6 bases). V lost 6 bases and J lost 4, with 15 bases in between. The germline V gene encodes CDR1 MNHEY and CDR2 SMNVEV (reference sequence). This CDR3 is built from 15 residues. The CDR3 protein is CASRQLDRDNEKLFF. DNA for the CDR3: TGTGCCAGCAGGCAGCTGGACAGAGATAATGAAAAACTGTTTTTT.

The chain couples TRBV19 to TRBJ2-1, with D unresolved. The V end lost 0 bases, the J end lost 7 bases, and 7 bases lay between the germline ends. Germline V lookup: CDR1 LNHDA, CDR2 SQIVND (reference sequence). CDR3 size: 13 residues. CDR3 region: CASSIDRGNEQFF. The CDR3 DNA is TGTGCCAGTAGTATAGATCGAGGAAATGAGCAGTTCTTC. Drawing the rest from reference TRBV19 and TRBJ2-1, the complete variable domain is DGGITQSPKYLFRKEGQNVTLSCEQNLNHDAMYWYRQDPGQGLRLIYYSQIVNDFQKGDIAEGYSVSREKKESFPLTVTSAQKNPTAFYLCASSIDRGNEQFFGPGTRLTVL.

This chain uses TRBV28 with TRBJ2-7, with TRBD2 identical over 8 bases. The CDR3 contains 15 residues. Germline V CDR1 and CDR2: MDHEN, SYDVKM. V dropped 2 bases and J dropped 0; count of bases not matched to a gene: 3. The DNA of the CDR3 is TGTGCCAGCAGTTTAACTAGCGGCCTCTCCTACGAGCAGTACTTC. It yields the protein CASSLTSGLSYEQYF. Together with reference TRBV28 and TRBJ2-7, the CDR3 gives the full variable domain: DVKVTQSSRYLVKRTGEKVFLECVQDMDHENMFWYRQDPGLGLRLIYFSYDVKMKEKGDIPEGYSVSREKKERFSLILESASTNQTSMYLCASSLTSGLSYEQYFGPGTRLTVT.

V gene TRBV19 combines with J gene TRBJ2-5; D unclear. Deletions cut 1 base from V and 3 bases from J, with 6 bases between. This CDR3 comprises 13 residues. Germline CDR1 reads LNHDA; CDR2 reads SQIVND (reference sequence). In nucleotides, the CDR3 is TGTGCCAGTAGTATAGCCACGGAAGAGACCCAGTACTTC. This codes for CASSIATEETQYF.

V is TRBV25-1 and J is TRBJ2-5, with no clear D. Germline CDR1 MGHDK, CDR2 SYGVNS. Trimming took 7 bases from V and 4 from J, leaving 10 bases between them. The CDR3 covers 12 residues. CDR3 coding DNA: TGTGCCAGCACTGACACGACAGAGACCCAGTACTTC. Residues: CASTDTTETQYF.

The J gene is TRBJ1-1, the V gene TRBV5-5, with 7 positions matching TRBD1. V shed 5 bases, J shed 2 bases, and the junction held 6 bases outside the gene matches. The length of the CDR3 is 14 residues. CDR1 and CDR2 (germline): SGHKS, YYEKEE (reference sequence). DNA of the CDR3: TGTGCCAGCAGTTTTACAGGGGCAAACACTGAAGCTTTCTTT. It yields the protein CASSFTGANTEAFF.

This clone was seen once. V usage is TRBV19 and J usage is TRBJ2-1, with D unclear. V was clipped by 2 bases and J by 7 bases, with 15 bases between them. The germline CDR1 and CDR2 sequences are LNHDA and SQIVND (reference sequence). The CDR3 is made up of 15 amino acids. In DNA form, the CDR3 reads TGTGCCAGTAGTATACGCCGGGCCCCTCTGAATGAGCAGTTCTTC. It yields the protein CASSIRRAPLNEQFF.

This chain links TRBV6-1 with TRBJ2-7, with TRBD2 as a possible D gene (6 bases). The CDR3 spans 15 residues. Per the germline V gene, CDR1 is MNHNS and CDR2 is SASEGT. V dropped 0 bases and J dropped 9 bases, with 18 bases sitting between them. For the CDR3, the DNA is TGTGCCAGCAGTGAAGCGTTCGGGAGCCATAAGGGGCAGTACTTC. Translating it yields CASSEAFGSHKGQYF.